This T cell receptor (beta chain) emerged from a study of control samples from healthy donors and cancer patients. Sequencing used immunoSEQ multiplex PCR; TCRdb keeps in-frame clones, though not all of them. The sample shows over 10,000 clones, approximately 80% of them seen only once. The sequence derives from a male donor with melanoma. Input material: formalin-fixed, paraffin-embedded tissue.

CDR3 nucleotides: TGTGCCAGCAACCGAGCCAGCCACTTGGCTGACGAGCAGTACTTC. This codes for CASNRASHLADEQYF. The chain combines TRBV11-2 with TRBJ2-7; D remains ambiguous. This CDR3 is built from 15 residues. V was shortened by 7 bases and J by 5 bases, with 21 bases between the two germline ends. In germline, CDR1 is SGHAT, CDR2 FQNNGV.